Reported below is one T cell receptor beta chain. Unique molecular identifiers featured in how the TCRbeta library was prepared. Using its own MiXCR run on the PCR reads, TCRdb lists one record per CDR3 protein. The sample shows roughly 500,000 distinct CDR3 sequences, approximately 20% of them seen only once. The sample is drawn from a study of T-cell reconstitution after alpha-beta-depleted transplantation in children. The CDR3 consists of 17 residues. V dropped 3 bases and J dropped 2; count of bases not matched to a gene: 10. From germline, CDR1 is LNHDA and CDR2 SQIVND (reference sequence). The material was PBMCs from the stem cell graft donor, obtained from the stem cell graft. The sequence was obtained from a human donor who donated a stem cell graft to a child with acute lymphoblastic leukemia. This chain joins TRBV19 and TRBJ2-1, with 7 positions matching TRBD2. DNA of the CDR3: TGTGCCAGTAGTATTCAAGCGGGAACCCCTACCTACAATGAGCAGTTCTTC. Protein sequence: CASSIQAGTPTYNEQFF. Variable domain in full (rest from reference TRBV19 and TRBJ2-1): DGGITQSPKYLFRKEGQNVTLSCEQNLNHDAMYWYRQDPGQGLRLIYYSQIVNDFQKGDIAEGYSVSREKKESFPLTVTSAQKNPTAFYLCASSIQAGTPTYNEQFFGPGTRLTVL.